The entry below describes one T cell receptor beta chain. These data come from a study of blood T cell repertoires in COVID-19. Study at large: COVID-19 samples, acute and convalescent, were from the United States, Italy and Spain. Sources were T cells, B-cell-depleted T cells, or PBMCs; the material itself was cDNA or gDNA.

Authors' analysis steps: For nucleated cells, counts were estimated from reference gene primer amplification. TCRdb's table, derived via immunoSEQ multiplex PCR, lists solely in-frame clones and lacks some. The DNA was the basis for D and trimming; V, J and clone size are from that table. The sample shows roughly 54,000 clones, 90% to 95% of them seen only once. The TCR originated in a man between 45 and 60 years old with acute or convalescent COVID-19. The sample comprised peripheral blood.

The CDR3 DNA sequence: TGTGCCAGCAGTTACTCCAGGGACAGGGGCGAGCAGTACTTC. Amino acid sequence: CASSYSRDRGEQYF. The V call is TRBV6-6, the J call TRBJ2-7, with 10 bases matching TRBD1. The ends lost 0 bases at V and 6 bases at J; junction bases unmatched: 2. The germline gives CDR1 MNHNY, CDR2 SVGAGI (reference sequence). This CDR3 region has 14 residues.